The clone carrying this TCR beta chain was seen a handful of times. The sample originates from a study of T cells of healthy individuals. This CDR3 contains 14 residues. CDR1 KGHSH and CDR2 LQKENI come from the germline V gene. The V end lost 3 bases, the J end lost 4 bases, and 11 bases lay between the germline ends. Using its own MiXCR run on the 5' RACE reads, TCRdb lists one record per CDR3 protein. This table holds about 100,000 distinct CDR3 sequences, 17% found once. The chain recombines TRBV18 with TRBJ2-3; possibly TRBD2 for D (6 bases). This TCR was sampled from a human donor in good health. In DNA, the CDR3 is TGTGCCAGCTCACCGTCACCGGGGGCAGATACGCAGTATTTT. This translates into CASSPSPGADTQYF.